The 9 T cell receptor beta chains below come from one sample, sequenced in a study of response to subunit inactivated influenza vaccine. From the RT-PCR reads, TCRdb called clonotypes with MiXCR, one entry per CDR3 protein. Of roughly 700,000 distinct CDR3 sequences in the sample, over 11% were seen once. Here the sequenced sample was PBMCs from blood, taken roughly 2 weeks before vaccination. The receptors originated from a man aged 50-59 years who received an inactivated influenza vaccine.

This clonotype was seen only a few times. The chain recombines TRBV5-5 with TRBJ2-2, with 8 bases that match TRBD2. Per germline, CDR1 SGHKS and CDR2 YYEKEE (reference sequence). Trimming cost V 7 bases and J 2 bases; bases outside gene matches: 13. There are 17 residues in the CDR3. CDR3 region: CASGKVWGLVNTGELFF. CDR3 coding DNA: TGTGCCAGCGGTAAAGTCTGGGGACTAGTTAACACCGGGGAGCTGTTTTTT.

The V gene is TRBV10-3, the J gene TRBJ1-5; D possibly corresponds to TRBD1 (5 bases). Per germline, CDR1 ENHRY and CDR2 SYGVKD. The CDR3 is made up of 13 amino acids. The ends were cut back, 6 bases at V and 5 bases at J, with 11 bases in the middle. CDR3 DNA: TGTGCCATCAGGAGGACACAAGATCAGCCCCAGCATTTT. It is translated as CAIRRTQDQPQHF.

A few counts support this clonotype. The rearrangement joins TRBV24-1 to TRBJ2-2; 9 positions agree with TRBD1. Germline V gene lookup returns CDR1 KGHDR and CDR2 SFDVKD. The CDR3 extends over 18 amino acids. After removal of 6 bases from V and 4 bases from J, the junction contained 14 bases not matched to a gene. The CDR3 reads CATSTPRGQGIGTGELFF. DNA of the CDR3: TGTGCCACCAGTACCCCCCGCGGACAGGGGATAGGCACCGGGGAGCTGTTTTTT.

The rearrangement links TRBV28 to TRBJ2-7; 9 positions match TRBD1. Germline trimming cut 5 bases from V and 5 bases from J; bases unmatched to any gene: 7. CDR3 length: 14 amino acids. Germline CDR1 is MDHEN and CDR2 is SYDVKM. CDR3 DNA: TGTGCCAGCAGTCCCGGGACAGGGATGCACGAGCAGTACTTC. Protein: CASSPGTGMHEQYF. The full variable domain, rest sourced from reference TRBV28 and TRBJ2-7, is DVKVTQSSRYLVKRTGEKVFLECVQDMDHENMFWYRQDPGLGLRLIYFSYDVKMKEKGDIPEGYSVSREKKERFSLILESASTNQTSMYLCASSPGTGMHEQYFGPGTRLTVT.

J is TRBJ2-7 and V is TRBV6-1, with 9 positions matching TRBD1. The CDR3 has 15 residues. In germline, CDR1 is MNHNS, CDR2 SASEGT. V was clipped by 6 bases and J by 3 bases; unmatched bases: 9. The CDR3 coding sequence is TGTGCCAGCAGACCCGGGACAGGGTCTTACTACGAGCAGTACTTC. It codes for CASRPGTGSYYEQYF.

In this sample, this clonotype turned up many times. The V and J genes are TRBV14 and TRBJ2-5; 8 bases match TRBD2. Per the germline V gene, CDR1 is SGHDN and CDR2 is FVKESK. This CDR3 has 15 amino acids. After removal of 2 bases from V and 5 bases from J, the junction contained 7 bases not matched to a gene. CDR3 in DNA: TGTGCCAGCAGCCAAAGCGGGAGAGCGAGGGAGACCCAGTACTTC. It specifies CASSQSGRARETQYF.

The V and J genes are TRBV20-1 and TRBJ2-1; D is unresolved. Germline CDR1 DFQATT, CDR2 SNEGSKA (reference sequence). This CDR3 spans 15 amino acids. Trimming pared 0 bases from V and 4 bases from J, leaving 13 bases between. CDR3 in DNA: TGCAGTGCTAGAGATCTCTCAGCCCCTTACAATGAGCAGTTCTTC. Translation gives CSARDLSAPYNEQFF.

In this sample, this clonotype turned up many times. The chain uses TRBV7-2 and TRBJ2-3; D may be TRBD1 (5 bases). The CDR3 totals 13 residues. The V gene lost 3 bases and the J gene lost 7 bases, with 11 bases spanning the gap. Germline-derived CDR1 and CDR2 are SGHTA and FQGNSA. The CDR3 sequence: CASSLGLVHTQYF. DNA of the CDR3: TGTGCCAGCAGCTTGGGGCTAGTGCATACGCAGTATTTT.

This chain uses TRBV20-1 with TRBJ2-1, with TRBD2 matching 10 bases. Germline CDR1 DFQATT, CDR2 SNEGSKA (reference sequence). CDR3 length equals 14 residues. Germline trimming cut 6 bases from V and 3 bases from J; bases unmatched to any gene: 5. The CDR3 here is CSARTSGHYNEQFF. CDR3 coding DNA: TGCAGTGCCCGGACTAGCGGACACTACAATGAGCAGTTCTTC.